This T cell receptor beta chain derives from a study of blood T cell repertoires in COVID-19 (dated by TCRdb to the early 2020s). A note on the overall study: The collaborator samples originated in the United States, Italy and Spain and spanned the acute and convalescent phases of COVID-19. The samples were drawn from two sources: the first 160 participants of the ongoing ImmuneRACE study, and 1,000 to 1,500 subjects contributed by 6 global collaborators. Where available, HLA class I and class II types were taken from metadata supplied by the sample provider and were not determined by assay-based typing. The repertoires were made available in a free public database intended to serve as a resource for research on the immune response to SARS-CoV-2. Deeply sampled blood TCRbeta repertoires from subjects exposed to, actively infected with, or recovered from COVID-19 were included in the dataset. The sample metadata nearly always contained a de-identified subject ID, COVID-19 status, age in years and sex. The prospective study material was composed of cDNA or gDNA derived from T cells, B-cell-depleted T cells, or PBMCs.

Reading from cysteine to phenylalanine, the CDR3 counts 16 amino acids. Just the 48-base CDR3 DNA is kept, in frame starting at base 1. Germline trimming: 4 bases from V, 0 bases from J; junction bases outside gene matches: 8. CDR1 and CDR2 (ENHRY, SYGVKD) derive from the germline V gene. The immunoSEQ Assay, a bias-controlled multiplex PCR, was used to amplify TCRbeta CDR3 regions from genomic DNA. In the authors' own workflow: Within the assay, amplification of reference gene primers was used to estimate how many nucleated cells each sample contained. To quantify the absolute abundance of each unique TCRbeta CDR3 rearrangement, sequence reads were collapsed and filtered. Productive Simpson clonality was computed per sample as the square root of Simpson's diversity index over productive rearrangements. TCRdb provides this immuneACCESS table in a form limited to in-frame rearrangements. Some clones are lacking; in checked studies, under half of them reflect an unresolved V gene, and why the rest are absent is not known. V and J calls and clone size are given by that table; D and trimming were obtained from the DNA. The sample table contains 220,000 or so clones; only one count was recorded for about 90% of them. Roughly 15% of the sample comes from the top ten.

The investigation overall reported the following: The quantity of clinical and demographic metadata differed by source and by participant and was supplied without curation.

Enrolling through a virtual design, the prospective study's participants ranged in age from roughly 18 to 90 years and lived across some 22 United States geographic areas. In the prospective study, participants were assigned to cohorts based on the clinical history participants reported in a screening survey and a study questionnaire. In the prospective study, mobile phlebotomists collected whole blood, serum and a nasopharyngeal or oropharyngeal swab from each participant. Prospective study participants could optionally give additional blood draws and questionnaires over an approximately two-month period. Blood samples from the prospective study were shipped frozen or at room temperature prior to DNA extraction. The table lists this clone with a count of one. Its recognized antigen is unknown. No much larger clone is present one base from it, and per-base qualities are unavailable.

This receptor chain uses TRBV10-3 and TRBJ1-1; the central 7 bases match TRBD1. Sequencing was performed on PBMCs or T cells enriched from blood (not recorded which). The source is a woman aged 50 to 60 with acute COVID-19. The DNA sequence is TGTGCCATCAGTGGTAGATACAGGGGACTGAACACTGAAGCTTTCTTT. This translates into CAISGRYRGLNTEAFF.